This T cell receptor beta chain was recorded in a study of post-analysis software for immune sequencing data. Comment on this clonotype: The antigen is undetermined.

Unique molecular identifiers were carried by the TCR beta cDNA libraries. TCRdb independently ran MiXCR on the PCR reads; one entry per CDR3 protein. The sample includes hundreds of thousands of distinct CDR3 sequences, roughly 50% of them seen just once. J gave up 4 bases and V 4 bases, and 8 bases lay outside the gene matches. The CDR3 spans 15 residues. CDR1 SGHRS and CDR2 YFSETQ come from the germline V gene. The study's findings and limits: The five TRBV segments detected at higher frequency in patients than in controls included TRBV5-6, TRBV5-1 and TRBV20-1.

Material for sequencing was blood. The J gene is TRBJ1-5, the V gene TRBV5-1; 7 nucleotides line up with TRBD1. This sequence originates from a girl between 10 and 17 years old with multiple sclerosis. The CDR3 protein is CASSVSGTENQPQHF. Written as DNA, the CDR3 is TGCGCCAGCAGCGTCTCCGGGACAGAAAATCAGCCCCAGCATTTT.